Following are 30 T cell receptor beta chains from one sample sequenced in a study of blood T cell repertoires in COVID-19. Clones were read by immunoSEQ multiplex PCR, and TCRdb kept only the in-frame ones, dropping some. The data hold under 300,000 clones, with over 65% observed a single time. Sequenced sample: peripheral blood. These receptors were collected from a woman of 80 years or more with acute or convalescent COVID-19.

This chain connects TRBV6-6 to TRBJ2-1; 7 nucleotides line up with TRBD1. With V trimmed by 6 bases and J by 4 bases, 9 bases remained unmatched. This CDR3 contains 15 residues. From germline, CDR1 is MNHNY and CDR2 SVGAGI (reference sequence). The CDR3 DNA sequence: TGTGCCAGCAGAACGCCCGGGACAGTTTACAATGAGCAGTTCTTC. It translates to CASRTPGTVYNEQFF.

The CDR3 loop reads CASSPTTVTTEAFF. The CDR3 bases are TGTGCCAGCAGCCCAACGACAGTGACCACTGAAGCTTTCTTT. This chain links TRBV3-1 (or the pseudogene TRBV3-2) with TRBJ1-1; weak D call: TRBD1 (5 bases). From germline, CDR1 is LGHDT and CDR2 YNNKEL (reference sequence). The CDR3 is made up of 14 amino acids. Trimming removed 4 bases at V and 4 bases at J, with 13 bases between.

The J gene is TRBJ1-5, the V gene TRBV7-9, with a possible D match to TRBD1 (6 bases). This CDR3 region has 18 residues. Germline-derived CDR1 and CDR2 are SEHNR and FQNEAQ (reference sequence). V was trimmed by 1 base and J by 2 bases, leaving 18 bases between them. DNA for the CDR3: TGTGCCAGCAGCTTAGGGGGGTCAGGGGTCTACGGCAATCAGCCCCAGCATTTT. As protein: CASSLGGSGVYGNQPQHF.

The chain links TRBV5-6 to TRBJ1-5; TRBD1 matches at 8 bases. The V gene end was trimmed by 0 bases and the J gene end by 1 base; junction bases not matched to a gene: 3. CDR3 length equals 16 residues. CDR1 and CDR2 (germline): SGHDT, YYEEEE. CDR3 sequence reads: CASSLAGGGSNQPQHF. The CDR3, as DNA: TGTGCCAGCAGCTTGGCAGGGGGCGGGAGCAATCAGCCCCAGCATTTT.

The CDR3 coding sequence is TGTGCCAGCAGCCGGGGACAGACCGCGAACACCGGGGAGCTGTTTTTT. Amino acids: CASSRGQTANTGELFF. This chain uses TRBV9 with TRBJ2-2, with TRBD1 identical over 7 bases. Germline V gene lookup returns CDR1 SGDLS and CDR2 YYNGEE. CDR3 size: 16 residues. Unmatched junction bases numbered 6, after V lost 4 bases and J lost 0 bases.

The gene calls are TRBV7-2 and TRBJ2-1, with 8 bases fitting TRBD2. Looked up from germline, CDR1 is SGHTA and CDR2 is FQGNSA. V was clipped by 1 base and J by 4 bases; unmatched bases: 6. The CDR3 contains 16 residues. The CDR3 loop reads CASSLGGGGLYNEQFF. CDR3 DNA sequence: TGTGCCAGCAGCTTAGGAGGCGGGGGGCTTTACAATGAGCAGTTCTTC.

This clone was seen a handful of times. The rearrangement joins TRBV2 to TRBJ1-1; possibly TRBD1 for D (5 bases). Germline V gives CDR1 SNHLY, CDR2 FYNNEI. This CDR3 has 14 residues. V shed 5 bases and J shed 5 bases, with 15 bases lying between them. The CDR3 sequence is CASSLRRRGTEAFF. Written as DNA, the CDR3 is TGTGCCAGCAGTCTCCGTCGGCGGGGGACTGAAGCTTTCTTT. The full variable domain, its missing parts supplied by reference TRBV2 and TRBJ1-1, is EPEVTQTPSHQVTQMGQEVILRCVPISNHLYFYWYRQILGQKVEFLVSFYNNEISEKSEIFDDQFSVERPDGSNFTLKIRSTKLEDSAMYFCASSLRRRGTEAFFGQGTRLTVV.

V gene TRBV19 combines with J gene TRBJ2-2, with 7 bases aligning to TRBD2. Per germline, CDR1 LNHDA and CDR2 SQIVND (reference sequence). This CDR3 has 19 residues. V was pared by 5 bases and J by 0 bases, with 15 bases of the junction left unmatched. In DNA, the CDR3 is TGTGCCAGTAGTCACGGGACTACAACAAGAATAGCGAACACCGGGGAGCTGTTTTTT. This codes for CASSHGTTTRIANTGELFF.

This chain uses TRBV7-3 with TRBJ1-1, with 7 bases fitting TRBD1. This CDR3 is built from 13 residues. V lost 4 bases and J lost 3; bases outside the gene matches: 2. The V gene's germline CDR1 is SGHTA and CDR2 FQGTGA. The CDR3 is CASSSQGYTEAFF. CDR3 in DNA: TGTGCCAGCAGCTCACAGGGGTACACTGAAGCTTTCTTT. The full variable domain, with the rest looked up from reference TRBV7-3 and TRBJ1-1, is GAGVSQTPSNKVTEKGKYVELRCDPISGHTALYWYRQSLGQGPEFLIYFQGTGAADDSGLPNDRFFAVRPEGSVSTLKIQRTERGDSAVYLCASSSQGYTEAFFGQGTRLTVV.

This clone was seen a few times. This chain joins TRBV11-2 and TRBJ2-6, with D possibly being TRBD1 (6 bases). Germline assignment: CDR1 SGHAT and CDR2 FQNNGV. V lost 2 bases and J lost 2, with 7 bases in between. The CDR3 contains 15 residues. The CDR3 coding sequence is TGTGCCAGCAGCTTAAACAGGGCTGGGGCCAACGTCCTGACTTTC. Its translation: CASSLNRAGANVLTF.

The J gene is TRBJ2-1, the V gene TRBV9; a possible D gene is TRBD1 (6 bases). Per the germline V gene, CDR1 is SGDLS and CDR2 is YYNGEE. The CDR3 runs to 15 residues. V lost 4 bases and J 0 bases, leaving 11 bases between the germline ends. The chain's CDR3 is CASSTTGSSYNEQFF. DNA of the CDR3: TGTGCCAGCAGCACTACAGGGAGCTCCTACAATGAGCAGTTCTTC.

CDR3 DNA: TGTGCCAGCAGCGTTTCACCGGGACTAGGGCAAGAGACCCAGTACTTC. It specifies CASSVSPGLGQETQYF. The chain recombines TRBV9 with TRBJ2-5, with 8 bases lining up with TRBD2. CDR1 and CDR2 from the germline V gene are SGDLS and YYNGEE. The CDR3 runs 16 residues. The V segment lost 2 bases and the J segment 2 bases; nucleotides outside the gene matches: 8.

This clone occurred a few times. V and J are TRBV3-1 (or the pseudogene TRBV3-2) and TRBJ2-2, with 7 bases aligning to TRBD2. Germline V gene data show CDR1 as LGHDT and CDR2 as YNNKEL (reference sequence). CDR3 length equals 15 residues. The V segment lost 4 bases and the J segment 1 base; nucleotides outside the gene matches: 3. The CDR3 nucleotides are TGTGCCAGCAGCCGAAAGCGGGGGAACACCGGGGAGCTGTTTTTT. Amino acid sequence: CASSRKRGNTGELFF.

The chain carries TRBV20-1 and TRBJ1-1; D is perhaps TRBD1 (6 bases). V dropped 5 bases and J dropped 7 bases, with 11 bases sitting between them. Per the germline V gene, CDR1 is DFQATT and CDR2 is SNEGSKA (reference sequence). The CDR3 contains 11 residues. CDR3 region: CSAYRDIEAFF. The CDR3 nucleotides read TGCAGTGCTTATCGGGACATTGAAGCTTTCTTT.

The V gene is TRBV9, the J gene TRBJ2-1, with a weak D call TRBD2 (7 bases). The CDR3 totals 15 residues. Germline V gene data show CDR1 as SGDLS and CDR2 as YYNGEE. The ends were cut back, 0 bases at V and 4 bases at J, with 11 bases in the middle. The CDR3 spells CASSVVGGPYNEQFF. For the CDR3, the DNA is TGTGCCAGCAGCGTAGTGGGGGGGCCTTACAATGAGCAGTTCTTC.

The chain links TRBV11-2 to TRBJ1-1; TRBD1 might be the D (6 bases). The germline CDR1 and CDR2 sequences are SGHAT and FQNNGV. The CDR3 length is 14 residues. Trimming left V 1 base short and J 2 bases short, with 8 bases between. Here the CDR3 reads CASSLGRGNTEAFF. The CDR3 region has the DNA TGTGCCAGCAGCTTAGGCAGGGGTAACACTGAAGCTTTCTTT.

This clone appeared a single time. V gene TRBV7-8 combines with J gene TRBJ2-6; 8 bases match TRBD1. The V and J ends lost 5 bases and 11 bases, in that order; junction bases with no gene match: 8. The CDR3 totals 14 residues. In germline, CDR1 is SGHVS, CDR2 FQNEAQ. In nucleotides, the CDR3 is TGTGCCAGCAGCACAATGCAGGGGGCAGACGTCCTGACTTTC. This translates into CASSTMQGADVLTF. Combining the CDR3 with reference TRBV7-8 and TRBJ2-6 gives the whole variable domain GAGVSQSPRYKVAKRGQDVALRCDPISGHVSLFWYQQALGQGPEFLTYFQNEAQLDKSGLPSDRFFAERPEGSVSTLKIQRTQQEDSAVYLCASSTMQGADVLTFGAGSRLTVL.

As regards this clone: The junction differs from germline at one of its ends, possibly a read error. In nucleotides, the CDR3 is TGCGTATCGTCTCAGCAGTGGGGGGACACTGAAGCTTTCTTT. Protein sequence: CVSSQQWGDTEAFF. The genes are TRBV6-5 and TRBJ1-1, with a tentative D call TRBD1 (5 bases). Germline V lookup: CDR1 MNHEY, CDR2 SVGAGI. The CDR3 spans 14 residues.

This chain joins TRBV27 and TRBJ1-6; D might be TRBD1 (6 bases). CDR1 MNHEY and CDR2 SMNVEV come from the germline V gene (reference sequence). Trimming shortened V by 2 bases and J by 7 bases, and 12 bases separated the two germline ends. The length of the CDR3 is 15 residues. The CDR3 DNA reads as TGTGCCAGCAGTTTACAGGGCAGGGGAAATTCACCCCTCCACTTT. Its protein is CASSLQGRGNSPLHF.

The CDR3 sequence is CATSDLRGTIYF. CDR3 nucleotides: TGTGCCACCAGTGATCTGCGCGGGACCATATATTTT. This chain links TRBV24-1 with TRBJ1-3; no clear D. The CDR3 has 12 amino acids. Trimming removed 3 bases from V and 10 bases from J, with 9 bases in between. Germline assignment: CDR1 KGHDR and CDR2 SFDVKD.

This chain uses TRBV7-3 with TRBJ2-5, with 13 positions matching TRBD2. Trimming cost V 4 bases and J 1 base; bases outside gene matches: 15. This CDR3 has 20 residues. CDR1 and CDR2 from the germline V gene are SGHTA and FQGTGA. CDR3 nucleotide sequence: TGTGCCAGCAGCTCCCCAGGGGGACTAGCGGGGCACCACCTCCAAGAGACCCAGTACTTC. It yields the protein CASSSPGGLAGHHLQETQYF.

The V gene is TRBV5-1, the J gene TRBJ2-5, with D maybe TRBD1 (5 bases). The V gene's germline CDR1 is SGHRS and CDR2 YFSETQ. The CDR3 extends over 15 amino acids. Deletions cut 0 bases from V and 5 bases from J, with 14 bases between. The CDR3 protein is CASSLGGTPWETQYF. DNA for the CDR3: TGCGCCAGCAGCTTGGGGGGCACGCCCTGGGAGACCCAGTACTTC.

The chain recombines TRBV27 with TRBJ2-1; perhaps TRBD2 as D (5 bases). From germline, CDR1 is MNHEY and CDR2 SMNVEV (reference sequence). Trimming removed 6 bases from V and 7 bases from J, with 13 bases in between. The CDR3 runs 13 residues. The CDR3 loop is CASRQLGVNEQFF. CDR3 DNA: TGTGCCAGCAGGCAGCTCGGGGTTAATGAGCAGTTCTTC.

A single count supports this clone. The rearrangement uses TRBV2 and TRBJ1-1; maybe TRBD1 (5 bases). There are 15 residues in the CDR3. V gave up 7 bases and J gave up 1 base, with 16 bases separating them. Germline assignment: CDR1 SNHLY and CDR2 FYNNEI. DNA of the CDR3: TGTGCCAGCAAGACCACGGGGGTGAAGAACACTGAAGCTTTCTTT. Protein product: CASKTTGVKNTEAFF.

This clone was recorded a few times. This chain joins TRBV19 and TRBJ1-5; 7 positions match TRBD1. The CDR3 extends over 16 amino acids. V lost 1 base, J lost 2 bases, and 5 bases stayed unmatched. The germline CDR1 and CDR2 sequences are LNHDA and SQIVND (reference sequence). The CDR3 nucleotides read TGTGCCAGTAGTATAGGAGACAGGGCGGGCAATCAGCCCCAGCATTTT. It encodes CASSIGDRAGNQPQHF.

The CDR3 reads CANHRDRGREQYF. The CDR3, as DNA: TGCGCCAATCACCGGGACAGGGGGCGCGAGCAGTACTTC. The chain recombines TRBV10-1 with TRBJ2-7; 12 bases map to TRBD1. The CDR3 covers 13 residues. V was clipped by 10 bases and J by 6 bases; unmatched bases: 7. The germline V gene has CDR1 WNHNN and CDR2 SYGVQD (reference sequence).

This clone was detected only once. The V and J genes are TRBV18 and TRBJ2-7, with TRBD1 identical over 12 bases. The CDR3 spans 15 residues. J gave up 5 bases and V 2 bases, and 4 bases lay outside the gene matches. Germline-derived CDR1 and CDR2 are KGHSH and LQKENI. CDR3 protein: CASSPLGTGGDEQYF. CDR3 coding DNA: TGTGCCAGCTCACCATTAGGGACAGGGGGCGACGAGCAGTACTTC.

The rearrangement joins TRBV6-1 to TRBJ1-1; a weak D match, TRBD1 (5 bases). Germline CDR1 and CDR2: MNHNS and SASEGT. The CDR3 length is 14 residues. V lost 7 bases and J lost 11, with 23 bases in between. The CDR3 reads CASTFREGRFGAFF. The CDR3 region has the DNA TGTGCCAGCACCTTCAGGGAGGGTAGGTTTGGGGCTTTCTTT.

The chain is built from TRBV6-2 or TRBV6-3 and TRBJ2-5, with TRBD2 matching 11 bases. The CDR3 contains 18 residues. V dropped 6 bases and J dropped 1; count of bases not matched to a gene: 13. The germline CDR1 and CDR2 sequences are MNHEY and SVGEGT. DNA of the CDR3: TGTGCCAGCAGCAGGGGGGCCCTAGCGGGGGGCTTCCAAGAGACCCAGTACTTC. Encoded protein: CASSRGALAGGFQETQYF.

The CDR3 DNA reads as TGTGCCAGCAGTCGTTACGGGACTAGCGGGAGGGGAGTCGAGCAGTACTTC. This sequence encodes CASSRYGTSGRGVEQYF. The chain uses TRBV6-6 and TRBJ2-7; 16 nucleotides line up with TRBD2. After removal of 5 bases from V and 6 bases from J, the junction contained 10 bases not matched to a gene. The length of the CDR3 is 17 residues. From germline, CDR1 is MNHNY and CDR2 SVGAGI (reference sequence).